This T cell receptor (beta chain) emerged from a study of OX40 agonist ivuxolimab in advanced cancers. Study as a whole: Ivuxolimab is an agonistic anti-OX40 (CD134) antibody, and patients were treated with it. Therapy given before enrollment (anti-PD-1, anti-PD-L1 or anti-CTLA-4) was allowed, and roughly 41% had some.

Blood got drawn at baseline, again on cycle 4 day 1, and then on cycle 7 day 1. Per germline, CDR1 SGDLS and CDR2 YYNGEE. This CDR3 has 15 amino acids. V dropped 0 bases and J dropped 3 bases, with 9 bases sitting between them. Generated by immunoSEQ multiplex PCR, the TCRdb table keeps only in-frame clones and is missing some. The sample yields over 20,000 clones, 84% seen once. Study results and caveats: The CD4+ and CD8+ T cells in the blood had expanded clonally by week 6 at 0.1 to 3.0 mg/kg.

In regard to this clone: No antigen is known for it.

Sequenced material: CD4+ or CD8+ T cells sorted from blood, taken in a trial of the OX40 agonist ivuxolimab. The TCR was taken from an adult with an advanced solid tumor such as melanoma, head and neck, liver or kidney cancer. The rearrangement links TRBV9 to TRBJ2-2, with TRBD1 as a possible D gene (5 bases). This CDR3 is CASSVGDSYTGELFF. The CDR3 nucleotides read TGTGCCAGCAGCGTAGGCGACAGTTACACCGGGGAGCTGTTTTTT.